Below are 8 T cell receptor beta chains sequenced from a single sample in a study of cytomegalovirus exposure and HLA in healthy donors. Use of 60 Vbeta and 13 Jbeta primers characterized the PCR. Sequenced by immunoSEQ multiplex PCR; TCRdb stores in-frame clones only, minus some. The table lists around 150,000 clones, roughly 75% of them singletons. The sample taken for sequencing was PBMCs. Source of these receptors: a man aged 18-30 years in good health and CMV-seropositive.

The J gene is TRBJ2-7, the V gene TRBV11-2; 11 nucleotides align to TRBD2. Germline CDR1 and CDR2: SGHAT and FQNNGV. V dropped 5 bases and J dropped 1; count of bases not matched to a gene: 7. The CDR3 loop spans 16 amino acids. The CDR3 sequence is CASSRTSGSTSYEQYF. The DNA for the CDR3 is TGTGCCAGCAGCCGGACTAGCGGGTCAACTTCCTACGAGCAGTACTTC.

The CDR3 nucleotides read TGTGCCAGCAGCTTAGGCACGGAGAGTGAGCAGTTCTTC. Its protein is CASSLGTESEQFF. The chain joins TRBV11-3 to TRBJ2-1; D remains unclear. V gave up 1 base and J gave up 9 bases, with 10 bases separating them. This CDR3 region has 13 residues. The germline gives CDR1 SGHNT, CDR2 YENEEA.

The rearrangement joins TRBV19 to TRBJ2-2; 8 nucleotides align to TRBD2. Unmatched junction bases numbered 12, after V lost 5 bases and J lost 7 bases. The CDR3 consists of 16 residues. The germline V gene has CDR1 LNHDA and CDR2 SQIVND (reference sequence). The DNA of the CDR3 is TGTGCCAGTAGTCCCCGAGGTAGCGGGATGGACGGGGAGCTGTTTTTT. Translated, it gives CASSPRGSGMDGELFF.

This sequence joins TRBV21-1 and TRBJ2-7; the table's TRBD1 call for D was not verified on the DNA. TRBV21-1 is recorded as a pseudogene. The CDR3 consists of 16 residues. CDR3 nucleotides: TGTGCCAGCAGCAAAAGTGACCAGGGACACGACTACGAGCAGTACTTC. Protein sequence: CASSKSDQGHDYEQYF.

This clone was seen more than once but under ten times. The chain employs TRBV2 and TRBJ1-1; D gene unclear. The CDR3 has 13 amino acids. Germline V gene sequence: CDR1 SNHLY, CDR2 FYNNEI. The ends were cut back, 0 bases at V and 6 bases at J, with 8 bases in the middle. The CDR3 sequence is CASSEAYFAEAFF. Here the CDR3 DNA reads TGTGCCAGCAGTGAAGCATATTTCGCTGAAGCTTTCTTT.

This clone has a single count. Here the CDR3 reads CSVEGSAGDTIYF. The CDR3 DNA follows: TGCAGCGTTGAGGGTAGCGCCGGGGACACCATATATTTT. This chain joins TRBV29-1 and TRBJ1-3; unclear D gene. This CDR3 region has 13 residues. V was shortened by 3 bases and J by 8 bases, with 14 bases between the two germline ends. Per the germline V gene, CDR1 is SQVTM and CDR2 is ANQGSEA.

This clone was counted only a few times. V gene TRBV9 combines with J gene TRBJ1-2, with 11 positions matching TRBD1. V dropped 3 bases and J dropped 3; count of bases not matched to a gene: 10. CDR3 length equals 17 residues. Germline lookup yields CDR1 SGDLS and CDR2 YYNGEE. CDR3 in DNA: TGTGCCAGCAGCGACCCCGGGACAGGGGGATTCGACTATGGCTACACCTTC. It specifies CASSDPGTGGFDYGYTF.

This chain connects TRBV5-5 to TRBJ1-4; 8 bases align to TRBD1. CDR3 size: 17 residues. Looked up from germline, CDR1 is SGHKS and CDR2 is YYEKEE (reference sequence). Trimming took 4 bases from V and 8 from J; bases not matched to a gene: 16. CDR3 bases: TGTGCCAGCAGCCGCGCCGAAGTCGGGACAGGCCGAGAAAAACTGTTTTTT. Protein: CASSRAEVGTGREKLFF.